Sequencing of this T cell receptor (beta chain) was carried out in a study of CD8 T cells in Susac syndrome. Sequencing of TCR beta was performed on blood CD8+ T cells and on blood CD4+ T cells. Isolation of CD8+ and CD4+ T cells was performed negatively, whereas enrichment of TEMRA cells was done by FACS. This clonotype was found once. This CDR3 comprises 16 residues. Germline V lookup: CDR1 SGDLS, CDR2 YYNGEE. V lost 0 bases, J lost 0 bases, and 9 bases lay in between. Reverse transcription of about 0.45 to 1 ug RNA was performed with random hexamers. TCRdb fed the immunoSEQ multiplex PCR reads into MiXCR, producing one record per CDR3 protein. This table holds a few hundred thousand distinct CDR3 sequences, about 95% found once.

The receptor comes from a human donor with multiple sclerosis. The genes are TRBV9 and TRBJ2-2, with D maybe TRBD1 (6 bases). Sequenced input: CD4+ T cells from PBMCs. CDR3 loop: CASSVDAGANTGELFF. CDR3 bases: TGTGCCAGCAGCGTAGATGCAGGGGCGAACACCGGGGAGCTGTTTTTT. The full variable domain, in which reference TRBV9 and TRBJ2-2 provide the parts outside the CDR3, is DSGVTQTPKHLITATGQRVTLRCSPRSGDLSVYWYQQSLDQGLQFLIQYYNGEERAKGNILERFSAQQFPDLHSELNLSSLELGDSALYFCASSVDAGANTGELFFGEGSRLTVL.